This note documents a single T cell receptor beta chain sequence. Antigen specificity is unknown. This record comes from a study of T cell responses to AZD1222 COVID-19 vaccine. Study-wide points: Regions 160-218 and 743-854 dominated among vaccine-associated CD4 TCRs spanning spike. The reported proportion of spike-specific TCRs targeting unmutated variant regions was nearly half.

Pooled together were second doses at about 4 or about 12 weeks. The CDR3 covers 16 residues. V was pared by 4 bases and J by 7 bases, with 13 bases of the junction left unmatched. Per the germline V gene, CDR1 is MNHEY and CDR2 is SMNVEV (reference sequence). The protocol was immunoSEQ multiplex PCR, while the TCRdb copy is restricted to in-frame clones and leaves out a portion. The sample contains 150,000 to 200,000 clones, around nine tenths of which appear only once. This chain uses TRBV27 with TRBJ1-2; 9 positions match TRBD1. The receptor was isolated from an adult who received the AZD1222 COVID-19 vaccine. Source: peripheral blood, taken 28 days after the second AZD1222 dose. CDR3 sequence: CASSSTGGDRVVGYTF. Written as DNA, the CDR3 is TGTGCCAGCAGTTCGACCGGAGGGGACAGGGTTGTTGGCTACACCTTC.